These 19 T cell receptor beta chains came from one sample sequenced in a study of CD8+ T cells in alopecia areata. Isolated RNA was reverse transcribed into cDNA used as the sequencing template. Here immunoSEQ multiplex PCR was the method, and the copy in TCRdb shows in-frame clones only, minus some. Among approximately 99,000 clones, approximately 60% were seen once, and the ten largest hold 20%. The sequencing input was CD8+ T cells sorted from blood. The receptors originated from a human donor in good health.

The CDR3 spells CASSESSGTGDSPLHF. The CDR3, as DNA: TGTGCCAGCAGTGAGTCCTCCGGGACAGGGGATTCACCCCTCCACTTT. This chain connects TRBV2 to TRBJ1-6, with 10 bases that match TRBD1. The ends lost 3 bases at V and 8 bases at J; junction bases unmatched: 7. The CDR3 extends over 16 amino acids. Germline V gives CDR1 SNHLY, CDR2 FYNNEI.

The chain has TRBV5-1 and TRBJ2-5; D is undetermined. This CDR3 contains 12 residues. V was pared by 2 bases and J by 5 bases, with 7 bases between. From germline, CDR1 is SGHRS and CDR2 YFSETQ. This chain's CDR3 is CASSLGRETQYF. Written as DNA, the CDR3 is TGCGCCAGCAGCTTAGGGCGGGAGACCCAGTACTTC.

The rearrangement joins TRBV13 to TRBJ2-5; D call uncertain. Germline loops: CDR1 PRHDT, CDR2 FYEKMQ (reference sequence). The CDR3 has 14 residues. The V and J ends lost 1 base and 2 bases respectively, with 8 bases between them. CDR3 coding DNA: TGTGCCAGCAGCTTAGACCCCCTACAAGAGACCCAGTACTTC. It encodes CASSLDPLQETQYF. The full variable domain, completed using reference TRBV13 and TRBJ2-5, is AAGVIQSPRHLIKEKRETATLKCYPIPRHDTVYWYQQGPGQDPQFLISFYEKMQSDKGSIPDRFSAQQFSDYHSELNMSSLELGDSALYFCASSLDPLQETQYFGPGTRLLVL.

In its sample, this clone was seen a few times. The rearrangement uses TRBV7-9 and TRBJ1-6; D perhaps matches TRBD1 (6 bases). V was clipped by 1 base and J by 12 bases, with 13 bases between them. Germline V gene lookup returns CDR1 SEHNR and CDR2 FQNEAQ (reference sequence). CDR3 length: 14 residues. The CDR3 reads CASSLGGQSQPLHF. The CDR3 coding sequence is TGTGCCAGCAGCTTAGGAGGACAGTCGCAACCCCTCCACTTT.

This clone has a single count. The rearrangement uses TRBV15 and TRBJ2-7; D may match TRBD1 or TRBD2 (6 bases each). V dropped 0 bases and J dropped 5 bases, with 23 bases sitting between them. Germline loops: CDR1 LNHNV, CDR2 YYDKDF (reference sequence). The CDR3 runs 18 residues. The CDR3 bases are TGTGCCACCAGCAGAGAAGCCACCCTTGGGGAAGGGGGGAACGAGCAGTACTTC. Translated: CATSREATLGEGGNEQYF.

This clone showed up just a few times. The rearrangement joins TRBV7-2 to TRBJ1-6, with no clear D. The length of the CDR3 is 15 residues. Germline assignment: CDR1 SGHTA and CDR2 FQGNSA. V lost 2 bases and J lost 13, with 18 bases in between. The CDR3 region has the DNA TGTGCCAGCAGCTTAACCACCGGGCCCCAGAATCCCCTCCACTTT. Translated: CASSLTTGPQNPLHF.

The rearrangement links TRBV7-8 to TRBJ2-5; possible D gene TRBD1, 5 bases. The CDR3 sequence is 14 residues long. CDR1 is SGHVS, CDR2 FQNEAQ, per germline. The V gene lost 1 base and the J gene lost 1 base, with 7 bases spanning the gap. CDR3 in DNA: TGTGCCAGCAGCTTAGTACAGGTCCAAGAGACCCAGTACTTC. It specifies CASSLVQVQETQYF.

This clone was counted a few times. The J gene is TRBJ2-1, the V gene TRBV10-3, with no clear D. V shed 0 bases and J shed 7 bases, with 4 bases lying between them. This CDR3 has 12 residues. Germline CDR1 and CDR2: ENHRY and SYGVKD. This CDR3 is CAISESGNEQFF. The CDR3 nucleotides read TGTGCCATCAGTGAGTCTGGGAATGAGCAGTTCTTC.

The CDR3 reads CASRRGTEAFF. The CDR3 region has the DNA TGTGCCAGCAGGCGGGGCACTGAAGCTTTCTTT. The chain is built from TRBV6-5 and TRBJ1-1; D unresolved. Trimming left V 6 bases short and J 4 bases short, with 6 bases between. CDR1 is MNHEY and CDR2 is SVGAGI in the germline V gene. This CDR3 is 11 amino acids long.

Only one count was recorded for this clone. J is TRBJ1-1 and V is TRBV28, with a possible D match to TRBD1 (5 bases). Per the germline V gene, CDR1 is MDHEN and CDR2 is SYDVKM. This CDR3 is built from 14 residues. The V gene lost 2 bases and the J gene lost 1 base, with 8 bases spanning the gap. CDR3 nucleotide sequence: TGTGCCAGCAGTTTACTCGGGGGGAACACTGAAGCTTTCTTT. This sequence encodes CASSLLGGNTEAFF.

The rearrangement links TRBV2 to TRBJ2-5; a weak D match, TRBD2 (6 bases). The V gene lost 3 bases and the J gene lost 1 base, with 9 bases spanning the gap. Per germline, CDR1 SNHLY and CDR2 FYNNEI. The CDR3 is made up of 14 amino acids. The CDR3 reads CASSDTSLQETQYF. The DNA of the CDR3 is TGTGCCAGCAGTGACACTAGCCTCCAAGAGACCCAGTACTTC. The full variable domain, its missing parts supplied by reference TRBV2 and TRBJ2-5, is EPEVTQTPSHQVTQMGQEVILRCVPISNHLYFYWYRQILGQKVEFLVSFYNNEISEKSEIFDDQFSVERPDGSNFTLKIRSTKLEDSAMYFCASSDTSLQETQYFGPGTRLLVL.

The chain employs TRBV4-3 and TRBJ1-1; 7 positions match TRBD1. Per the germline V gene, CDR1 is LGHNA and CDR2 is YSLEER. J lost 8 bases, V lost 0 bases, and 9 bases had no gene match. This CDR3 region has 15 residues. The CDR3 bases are TGCGCCAGCAGCCAAGAACGGCCAGGGGGTCCAGAAGCTTTCTTT. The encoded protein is CASSQERPGGPEAFF.

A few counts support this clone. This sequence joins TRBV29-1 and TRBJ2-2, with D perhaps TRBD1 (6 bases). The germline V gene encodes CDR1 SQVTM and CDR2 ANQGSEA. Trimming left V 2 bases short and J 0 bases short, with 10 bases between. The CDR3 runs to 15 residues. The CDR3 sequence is CSVESGQSNTGELFF. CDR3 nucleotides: TGCAGCGTTGAATCCGGACAGTCGAACACCGGGGAGCTGTTTTTT.

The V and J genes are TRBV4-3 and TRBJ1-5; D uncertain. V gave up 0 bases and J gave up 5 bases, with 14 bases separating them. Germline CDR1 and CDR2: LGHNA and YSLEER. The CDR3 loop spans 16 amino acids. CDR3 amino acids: CASSQDLVTSYQPQHF. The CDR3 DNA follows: TGCGCCAGCAGCCAAGATTTGGTAACGTCCTATCAGCCCCAGCATTTT.

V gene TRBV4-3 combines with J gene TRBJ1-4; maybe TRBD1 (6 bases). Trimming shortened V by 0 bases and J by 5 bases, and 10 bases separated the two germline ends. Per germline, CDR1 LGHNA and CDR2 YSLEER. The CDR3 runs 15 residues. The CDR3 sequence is CASSQDRRGNEKLFF. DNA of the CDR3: TGCGCCAGCAGCCAAGATAGGAGGGGGAATGAAAAACTGTTTTTT.

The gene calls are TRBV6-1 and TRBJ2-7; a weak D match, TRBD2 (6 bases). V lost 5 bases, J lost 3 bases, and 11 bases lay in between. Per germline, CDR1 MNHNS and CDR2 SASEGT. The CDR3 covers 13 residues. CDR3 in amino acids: CASSQEGLYEQYF. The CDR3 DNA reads TGTGCCAGCAGTCAGGAGGGCCTCTACGAGCAGTACTTC.

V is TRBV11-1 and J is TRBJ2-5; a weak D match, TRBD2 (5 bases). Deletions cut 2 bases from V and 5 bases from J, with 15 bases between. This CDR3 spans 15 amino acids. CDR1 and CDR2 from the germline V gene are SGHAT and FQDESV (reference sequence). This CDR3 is CASSLNPLGEETQYF. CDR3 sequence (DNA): TGTGCCAGCAGCTTAAATCCGCTCGGGGAGGAGACCCAGTACTTC.

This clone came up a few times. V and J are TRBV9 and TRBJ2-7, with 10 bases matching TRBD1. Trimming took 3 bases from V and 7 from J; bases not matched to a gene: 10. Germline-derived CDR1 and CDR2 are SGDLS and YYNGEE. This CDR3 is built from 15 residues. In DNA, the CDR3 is TGTGCCAGCAGCGCCGCCGGGACAGGGGTTAGGGAGCAGTACTTC. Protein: CASSAAGTGVREQYF.

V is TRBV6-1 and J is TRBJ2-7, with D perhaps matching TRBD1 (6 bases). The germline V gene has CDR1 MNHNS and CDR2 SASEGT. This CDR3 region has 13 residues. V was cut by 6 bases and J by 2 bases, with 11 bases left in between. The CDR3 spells CASRHRATYEQYF. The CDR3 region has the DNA TGTGCCAGCAGACACAGGGCCACCTACGAGCAGTACTTC.